Presented here are 20 T cell receptor beta chains from one specimen sequenced in a study of long-term antiretroviral therapy in people with HIV. The assay used was immunoSEQ (version v3.0), run at survey level. Generated by immunoSEQ multiplex PCR, the TCRdb table keeps only in-frame clones and is missing some. The sample has 20,000 to 25,000 clones, more than 70% seen once. Here the sequenced sample was unsorted PBMCs, taken 0.6 years after starting antiretroviral therapy. Receptor source: a man aged 60 to 69 with HIV.

This sequence joins TRBV5-6 and TRBJ1-2; 8 bases are a match to TRBD1. The CDR3 contains 15 residues. After removal of 0 bases from V and 8 bases from J, the junction contained 9 bases not matched to a gene. Germline-derived CDR1 and CDR2 are SGHDT and YYEEEE. This chain's CDR3 is CASSLANRGVRGYTF. The CDR3 region has the DNA TGTGCCAGCAGCTTGGCCAACAGGGGGGTGAGAGGCTACACCTTC.

The chain recombines TRBV9 with TRBJ2-2; D remains unclear. CDR3 length: 16 amino acids. The V and J ends lost 0 bases and 6 bases respectively, with 15 bases between them. Germline CDR1 is SGDLS and CDR2 is YYNGEE. In nucleotides, the CDR3 is TGTGCCAGCAGCGTAGTTGACGGGCCTAGTTCCGGGGAGCTGTTTTTT. Translation gives CASSVVDGPSSGELFF. Together with reference TRBV9 and TRBJ2-2, the CDR3 gives the full variable domain: DSGVTQTPKHLITATGQRVTLRCSPRSGDLSVYWYQQSLDQGLQFLIQYYNGEERAKGNILERFSAQQFPDLHSELNLSSLELGDSALYFCASSVVDGPSSGELFFGEGSRLTVL.

The chain joins TRBV27 to TRBJ2-7; D possibly uses TRBD1 or TRBD2 (5 bases each). The germline V gene encodes CDR1 MNHEY and CDR2 SMNVEV (reference sequence). V was clipped by 5 bases and J by 0 bases, with 8 bases between them. The length of the CDR3 is 13 residues. CDR3 region: CASSRDHSYEQYF. The CDR3 DNA follows: TGTGCCAGCAGTCGGGACCACTCCTACGAGCAGTACTTC.

This chain connects TRBV6-5 to TRBJ2-7; D remains ambiguous. CDR1 is MNHEY and CDR2 is SVGAGI in the germline V gene. This CDR3 is built from 13 residues. The V end lost 5 bases, the J end lost 2 bases, and 10 bases lay between the germline ends. The CDR3 sequence is CASSVLVTYEQYF. The CDR3 region has the DNA TGTGCCAGCAGTGTTCTAGTAACCTACGAGCAGTACTTC.

This sequence joins TRBV5-1 and TRBJ2-1, with 9 bases lining up with TRBD1. Germline trimming cut 7 bases from V and 8 bases from J; bases unmatched to any gene: 19. The CDR3 extends over 17 amino acids. Germline V gives CDR1 SGHRS, CDR2 YFSETQ. This CDR3 reads CASSRGEWGTGNDEQFF. CDR3 coding DNA: TGCGCCAGCTCCCGGGGGGAATGGGGGACAGGGAACGATGAGCAGTTCTTC. Full variable domain (missing parts from reference TRBV5-1 and TRBJ2-1): KAGVTQTPRYLIKTRGQQVTLSCSPISGHRSVSWYQQTPGQGLQFLFEYFSETQRNKGNFPGRFSGRQFSNSRSEMNVSTLELGDSALYLCASSRGEWGTGNDEQFFGPGTRLTVL.

This chain connects TRBV28 to TRBJ1-2; D gene unclear. Deletions cut 3 bases from V and 4 bases from J, with 6 bases between. Germline lookup yields CDR1 MDHEN and CDR2 SYDVKM. The CDR3 has 12 amino acids. CDR3 amino acids: CASSFEGYGYTF. The CDR3 nucleotides are TGTGCCAGCAGTTTTGAGGGCTATGGCTACACCTTC.

V gene TRBV6-6 combines with J gene TRBJ1-1; TRBD1 might be the D (6 bases). Deletions cut 7 bases from V and 5 bases from J, with 14 bases between. CDR1 and CDR2 (germline): MNHNY, SVGAGI (reference sequence). This CDR3 is 13 amino acids long. The CDR3 coding sequence is TGTGCCAGCACCCAAGGGGGGCTGACTGAAGCTTTCTTT. It specifies CASTQGGLTEAFF.

This clone was seen more than once but under ten times. V and J are TRBV27 and TRBJ1-2; 7 bases map to TRBD1. Germline CDR1 reads MNHEY; CDR2 reads SMNVEV (reference sequence). Trimming removed 4 bases from V and 5 bases from J; junction bases left unmatched: 19. This CDR3 contains 18 residues. The CDR3 sequence is CASSSHFERGQDPYGYTF. CDR3 bases: TGTGCCAGCAGTTCTCATTTTGAACGTGGACAGGATCCATATGGCTACACCTTC.

The V call is TRBV9, the J call TRBJ1-6; a possible D gene is TRBD1 (5 bases). The germline CDR1 and CDR2 sequences are SGDLS and YYNGEE. The germline V and J ends were trimmed by 5 bases and 10 bases, with 13 bases remaining between them. There are 13 residues in the CDR3. The CDR3 here is CASSAGTGSPLHF. The CDR3 bases are TGTGCCAGCAGTGCAGGGACTGGGTCACCCCTCCACTTT. Full variable domain (missing parts from reference TRBV9 and TRBJ1-6): DSGVTQTPKHLITATGQRVTLRCSPRSGDLSVYWYQQSLDQGLQFLIQYYNGEERAKGNILERFSAQQFPDLHSELNLSSLELGDSALYFCASSAGTGSPLHFGNGTRLTVT.

The chain has TRBV11-2 and TRBJ1-2; D gene ambiguous. V was pared by 6 bases and J by 0 bases, with 8 bases between. From germline, CDR1 is SGHAT and CDR2 FQNNGV. The CDR3 loop spans 13 amino acids. The CDR3 region has the DNA TGTGCCAGCAGTCACAATCCTAACTATGGCTACACCTTC. Translated: CASSHNPNYGYTF.

The chain links TRBV4-1 to TRBJ2-7, with D uncertain. V was trimmed by 1 base and J by 0 bases, leaving 10 bases between them. The CDR3 is 15 amino acids. Germline assignment: CDR1 MGHRA and CDR2 YSYEKL. CDR3 in amino acids: CASSQGFLSSYEQYF. CDR3 bases: TGCGCCAGCAGCCAAGGTTTCCTGAGCTCCTACGAGCAGTACTTC.

A remark on this clone: Sequence at one end of the junction differs from germline and may be a read error. The CDR3 DNA is TGTGCTAGCAGCCAGGGACCCGGACAGGGGTTTAGGACCCAGTACTTC. The encoded protein is CASSQGPGQGFRTQYF. This chain joins TRBV7-7 and TRBJ2-5; the match to TRBD1 covers 9 bases. Germline loops: CDR1 SSHAT, CDR2 FNYEAQ (reference sequence). This CDR3 has 16 amino acids.

The chain uses TRBV5-1 and TRBJ2-3; 8 bases are shared with TRBD2. The V gene's germline CDR1 is SGHRS and CDR2 YFSETQ. Losses at the gene ends were 6 bases for V and 1 base for J; bases not matched to a gene: 4. The CDR3 is 14 amino acids. This chain's CDR3 is CASTALAGTDTQYF. In nucleotides, the CDR3 is TGCGCCAGCACCGCACTAGCGGGCACAGATACGCAGTATTTT.

The rearrangement uses TRBV6-4 and TRBJ1-1; perhaps TRBD1 as D (6 bases). Looked up from germline, CDR1 is MRHNA and CDR2 is SNTAGT. V dropped 5 bases and J dropped 4 bases, with 17 bases sitting between them. The CDR3 runs to 15 residues. The CDR3 bases are TGTGCCAGCAGTCCCCAGACAGGAGGGAGCACTGAAGCTTTCTTT. This encodes CASSPQTGGSTEAFF.

V gene TRBV5-1 combines with J gene TRBJ2-3; no firm D call. The CDR3 is 14 amino acids. Germline values: CDR1 SGHRS, CDR2 YFSETQ. Trimming shortened V by 7 bases and J by 1 base, and 13 bases separated the two germline ends. The CDR3 DNA sequence: TGCGCCAGCGGGTCGGTCGCGGGCACAGATACGCAGTATTTT. Residues: CASGSVAGTDTQYF. The entire variable domain, with the rest obtained from reference TRBV5-1 and TRBJ2-3, is as follows: KAGVTQTPRYLIKTRGQQVTLSCSPISGHRSVSWYQQTPGQGLQFLFEYFSETQRNKGNFPGRFSGRQFSNSRSEMNVSTLELGDSALYLCASGSVAGTDTQYFGPGTRLTVL.

The sample holds one count of this clone. The chain recombines TRBV5-1 with TRBJ1-1; D may be TRBD1 (5 bases). From germline, CDR1 is SGHRS and CDR2 YFSETQ. The CDR3 runs to 15 residues. V dropped 2 bases and J dropped 4 bases, with 15 bases sitting between them. DNA of the CDR3: TGCGCCAGCAGCTTAGAAACGGGGGAGGTCACTGAAGCTTTCTTT. Residues: CASSLETGEVTEAFF.

This CDR3 is CASSPTERYEQYF. Here the CDR3 DNA reads TGTGCCAGCAGTCCCACGGAACGATACGAGCAGTACTTC. The chain recombines TRBV27 with TRBJ2-7; D is undetermined. Germline loops: CDR1 MNHEY, CDR2 SMNVEV (reference sequence). The V end lost 5 bases, the J end lost 4 bases, and 12 bases lay between the germline ends. The CDR3 extends over 13 amino acids.

The chain couples TRBV19 to TRBJ1-2, with 7 bases matching TRBD1. The CDR3 covers 14 residues. Germline V gene data show CDR1 as LNHDA and CDR2 as SQIVND (reference sequence). V shed 6 bases and J 2 bases; nucleotides not matched to a gene: 6. The CDR3 coding sequence is TGTGCCAGTAGACGTGGACAGGAGAACTATGGCTACACCTTC. Translating gives CASRRGQENYGYTF.

This clone was picked up one time. The chain employs TRBV27 and TRBJ2-3, with 11 bases fitting TRBD2. This CDR3 has 16 amino acids. Germline V gene sequence: CDR1 MNHEY, CDR2 SMNVEV (reference sequence). V trimming: 3 bases; J trimming: 2 bases; junction bases outside the gene matches: 4. The CDR3 DNA reads as TGTGCCAGCAGTTTCCGGACTAGCGGGTACACAGATACGCAGTATTTT. This gives the protein CASSFRTSGYTDTQYF.

The chain joins TRBV6-1 to TRBJ2-7; 10 positions match TRBD1. J lost 0 bases, V lost 1 base, and 0 bases had no gene match. The CDR3 contains 15 residues. The germline CDR1 and CDR2 sequences are MNHNS and SASEGT. The CDR3 reads CASSEGTGGSYEQYF. As DNA, the CDR3 is TGTGCCAGCAGTGAAGGGACAGGGGGCTCCTACGAGCAGTACTTC.